The following is a TCR beta chain sequence with its context. Its antigen remains unidentified. This specimen comes from a study of cytomegalovirus exposure and HLA in healthy donors. About the research overall: The platform used for the approximately 120 validation repertoires matched that of the approximately 640 first-cohort repertoires, a later analysis reported.

Sequencing was performed with immunoSEQ multiplex PCR; in TCRdb, only in-frame clones are kept and a portion is missing. The data show approximately 240,000 clones, around nine tenths seen once. Study-wide results and limits: Investigators reported over 150 TCR beta chains as tied to cytomegalovirus.

Germline values: CDR1 LGHNT, CDR2 FRNRAP. V was trimmed by 4 bases and J by 2 bases, leaving 2 bases between them. The CDR3 contains 11 residues. This TCR came from a woman between 18 and 29 years old in good health and CMV-seronegative. Input material: PBMCs. This chain connects TRBV12-5 to TRBJ2-5; D not resolved. For the CDR3, the DNA is TGTGCTAGTGGTTCTCAAGAGACCCAGTACTTC. This gives the protein CASGSQETQYF. Supplemented by reference TRBV12-5 and TRBJ2-5, the full variable domain reads DARVTQTPRHKVTEMGQEVTMRCQPILGHNTVFWYRQTMMQGLELLAYFRNRAPLDDSGMPKDRFSAEMPDATLATLKIQPSEPRDSAVYFCASGSQETQYFGPGTRLLVL.